This TCR beta chain comes out of a study of T cell changes during pregnancy in multiple sclerosis. The length of the CDR3 is 16 residues. The germline gives CDR1 SGHRS, CDR2 YFSETQ. The germline V and J ends were trimmed by 3 bases and 0 bases, with 14 bases remaining between them. TCRdb keeps only in-frame clones here, not all; method: immunoSEQ multiplex PCR. This sample has approximately 24,000 clones, with around 87% found just once. This specimen was CD4+ T cells from peripheral blood mononuclear cells, taken in the second trimester of pregnancy. The TCR comes from a female donor in good health, enrolled as a control in a pregnancy study. This sequence joins TRBV5-1 and TRBJ2-3; D perhaps matches TRBD2 (5 bases). CDR3 bases: TGCGCCAGCAGCTCTTCCCGGGGTGCTAGCACAGATACGCAGTATTTT. Amino acids: CASSSSRGASTDTQYF.